This is a list of T cell receptor beta chains from one sample in a study of regulatory T cells in long-lasting Graves disease. TCRdb analysed the multiplex PCR reads with MiXCR anew, one entry per CDR3 protein. Of 400,000 to 500,000 distinct CDR3 sequences in the sample, 15% are singletons; the top ten hold over 15%. These data are also associated with another study on T cells in Graves' hyperthyroidism and ophthalmopathy.

Sequencing was performed on peripheral blood mononuclear cells (PBMCs), taken at new diagnosis, from a patient treated with antithyroid drugs. These receptors were collected from a woman aged 25 to 45 with Graves disease. The CDR3 runs from the conserved cysteine through the conserved F or W. The D gene is left open where the match is weak. Size values are once, few and many counts, or a class for expanded clones, and some rows have none.

length: 16
V: TRBV5-1
J: TRBJ1-5
size: few
D: NA
CDR3: CASSPQPGDSNQPQHF
DNA: TGCGCCAGCAGCCCCCAACCAGGAGATAGCAATCAGCCCCAGCATTTT

length: 12
V: TRBV11-2
J: TRBJ1-1
size: many
D: NA
CDR3: CASSFQGTEAFF
DNA: TGTGCCAGCAGCTTCCAAGGTACTGAAGCTTTCTTT

length: 14
V: TRBV5-1
J: TRBJ2-2
size: NA
D: NA
CDR3: CASSPGGYTGELFF
DNA: TGCGCCAGCAGCCCCGGAGGGTACACCGGGGAGCTGTTTTTT

length: 15
V: TRBV4-1
J: TRBJ1-3
size: few
D: NA
CDR3: CASSPGFSSGNTIYF
DNA: TGCGCCAGCAGCCCAGGCTTCAGCTCTGGAAACACCATATATTTT

length: 14
V: TRBV7-9
J: TRBJ2-7
size: NA
D: NA
CDR3: CASSGTSSPYEQYF
DNA: TGTGCCAGCAGCGGAACTAGCTCCCCCTACGAGCAGTACTTC

length: 15
V: TRBV5-1
J: TRBJ2-7
size: few
D: NA
CDR3: CASSGAEVESYEQYF
DNA: TGCGCCAGCAGCGGAGCGGAGGTGGAGTCCTACGAGCAGTACTTC

length: 11
V: TRBV9
J: TRBJ2-1
size: many
D: NA
CDR3: CASSVYNEQFF
DNA: TGTGCCAGCAGCGTATACAATGAGCAGTTCTTC

length: 18
V: TRBV7-3
J: TRBJ2-7
size: many
D: TRBD2
CDR3: CASSLTSVAGDQGGEQYF
DNA: TGTGCCAGCAGCTTAACTTCGGTAGCGGGAGATCAAGGTGGGGAGCAGTACTTC

length: 13
V: TRBV3-1
J: TRBJ2-1
size: many
D: NA
CDR3: CASMGHVGNEQFF
DNA: TGTGCCAGCATGGGCCACGTTGGCAATGAGCAGTTCTTC

length: 17
V: TRBV7-2
J: TRBJ1-3
size: few
D: NA
CDR3: CASSLYGAGPSGNTIYF
DNA: TGTGCCAGCAGCTTATACGGGGCGGGACCCTCTGGAAACACCATATATTTT

length: 12
V: TRBV28
J: TRBJ1-5
size: NA
D: NA
CDR3: CASSQGVQPQHF
DNA: TGTGCCAGCAGTCAGGGAGTTCAGCCCCAGCATTTT

length: 16
V: TRBV6-1
J: TRBJ1-4
size: NA
D: NA
CDR3: CASKGLTDKLNEKLFF
DNA: TGTGCCAGCAAGGGTTTGACAGATAAACTTAATGAAAAACTGTTTTTT

length: 17
V: TRBV7-9
J: TRBJ1-1
size: NA
D: TRBD1
CDR3: CASSLGGTGKVNTEAFF
DNA: TGTGCCAGCAGCTTAGGTGGGACAGGGAAAGTGAACACTGAAGCTTTCTTT

length: 13
V: TRBV19
J: TRBJ2-1
size: NA
D: NA
CDR3: CASTGDAYNEQFF
DNA: TGTGCCAGTACCGGGGATGCCTACAATGAGCAGTTCTTC

length: 14
V: TRBV12-3/TRBV12-4
J: TRBJ2-7
size: many
D: NA
CDR3: CASSKRSAGYEQYF
DNA: TGTGCCAGCAGTAAAAGGTCTGCCGGCTACGAGCAGTACTTC

length: 15
V: TRBV6-5
J: TRBJ1-1
size: many
D: NA
CDR3: CASSYQGGWGTEAFF
DNA: TGTGCCAGCAGTTACCAAGGGGGGTGGGGGACTGAAGCTTTCTTT

length: 16
V: TRBV15
J: TRBJ2-7
size: NA
D: NA
CDR3: CATSPRLNLFPYEQYF
DNA: TGTGCCACCAGCCCCCGTTTGAACTTATTTCCCTACGAGCAGTACTTC

length: 13
V: TRBV28
J: TRBJ2-2
size: many
D: NA
CDR3: CASRYTEPGELFF
DNA: TGTGCCAGCAGATATACAGAGCCCGGGGAGCTGTTTTTT

length: 17
V: TRBV18
J: TRBJ2-1
size: many
D: NA
CDR3: CASSLNPGTPLNNEQFF
DNA: TGTGCCAGCTCACTTAACCCCGGGACGCCACTTAACAATGAGCAGTTCTTC

length: 14
V: TRBV19
J: TRBJ2-1
size: many
D: NA
CDR3: CASSMGSNYNEQFF
DNA: TGTGCCAGTAGTATGGGGTCTAACTACAATGAGCAGTTCTTC

length: 14
V: TRBV12-5
J: TRBJ1-2
size: NA
D: NA
CDR3: CASGFSGGGYGYTF
DNA: TGTGCTAGTGGTTTTTCGGGGGGGGGCTATGGCTACACCTTC

length: 14
V: TRBV12-3/TRBV12-4
J: TRBJ2-4
size: NA
D: TRBD2
CDR3: CASNPGTSGNIQYF
DNA: TGTGCCAGCAACCCGGGAACTAGCGGTAACATTCAGTACTTC

length: 17
V: TRBV24-1
J: TRBJ2-3
size: many
D: TRBD2
CDR3: CATSDHLAGGLADTQYF
DNA: TGTGCCACCAGTGACCATCTAGCGGGAGGGCTGGCAGATACGCAGTATTTT

length: 14
V: TRBV7-9
J: TRBJ1-5
size: many
D: NA
CDR3: CASSRGPNNQPQHF
DNA: TGTGCCAGCAGCCGCGGACCCAATAATCAGCCCCAGCATTTT

length: 13
V: TRBV19
J: TRBJ1-2
size: few
D: NA
CDR3: CASSSGRPGGYTF
DNA: TGTGCCAGTTCCTCCGGCAGACCGGGGGGCTACACCTTC

length: 14
V: TRBV6-4
J: TRBJ2-1
size: many
D: TRBD2
CDR3: CASSETSGSDEQFF
DNA: TGTGCCAGCAGTGAAACTAGCGGGAGCGATGAGCAGTTCTTC

length: 16
V: TRBV11-2
J: TRBJ2-2
size: many
D: TRBD1
CDR3: CASSLKGQTNTGELFF
DNA: TGTGCCAGCAGCTTAAAGGGACAGACGAACACCGGGGAGCTGTTTTTT

length: 13
V: TRBV20-1
J: TRBJ2-7
size: few
D: TRBD2
CDR3: CSLTSGVADEQYF
DNA: TGCAGTTTAACTAGCGGGGTTGCGGACGAGCAGTACTTC

length: 14
V: TRBV7-3
J: TRBJ2-3
size: many
D: TRBD1
CDR3: CASSPGTVPDTQYF
DNA: TGTGCCAGCAGCCCGGGGACAGTACCAGATACGCAGTATTTT

length: 11
V: TRBV29-1
J: TRBJ2-1
size: NA
D: NA
CDR3: CSVGFLDEQFF
DNA: TGCAGCGTTGGTTTTCTGGATGAGCAGTTCTTC

length: 15
V: TRBV6-1
J: TRBJ1-5
size: few
D: TRBD1
CDR3: CASIRDRGLSQPQHF
DNA: TGTGCCAGCATCCGGGACAGGGGCCTTAGTCAGCCCCAGCATTTT

length: 14
V: TRBV27
J: TRBJ2-1
size: few
D: TRBD2
CDR3: CASSSGRAVNEQFF
DNA: TGTGCCAGCTCCAGCGGGAGGGCCGTCAATGAGCAGTTCTTC

length: 18
V: TRBV9
J: TRBJ1-3
size: NA
D: TRBD1
CDR3: CASSPPDRAFFSGNTIYF
DNA: TGTGCCAGCAGCCCTCCGGACAGGGCCTTTTTCTCTGGAAACACCATATATTTT

length: 14
V: TRBV5-1
J: TRBJ2-5
size: many
D: NA
CDR3: CASSLGPEGETQYF
DNA: TGCGCCAGCAGTTTGGGACCGGAGGGCGAGACCCAGTACTTC

length: 13
V: TRBV5-6
J: TRBJ2-7
size: NA
D: NA
CDR3: CASSRVFYHEQYF
DNA: TGTGCCAGCAGCAGGGTTTTTTATCACGAGCAGTACTTC

length: 17
V: TRBV19
J: TRBJ1-3
size: NA
D: NA
CDR3: CASSPRQASNSGNTIYF
DNA: TGTGCCAGTAGCCCCAGACAGGCGAGCAACTCTGGAAACACCATATATTTT

length: 13
V: TRBV7-3
J: TRBJ2-3
size: many
D: NA
CDR3: CASSLLGADTQYF
DNA: TGTGCCAGCAGCTTACTCGGCGCAGATACGCAGTATTTT

length: 13
V: TRBV30
J: TRBJ1-6
size: NA
D: TRBD1
CDR3: CVWGDRANSPLHF
DNA: TGTGTCTGGGGGGACAGGGCGAATTCACCCCTCCACTTT

length: 16
V: TRBV28
J: TRBJ1-1
size: many
D: NA
CDR3: CASSFISQALNTEAFF
DNA: TGTGCCAGCAGTTTCATTTCGCAGGCCTTGAACACTGAAGCTTTCTTT

length: 13
V: TRBV12-3/TRBV12-4
J: TRBJ2-7
size: NA
D: NA
CDR3: CASSFPRFREQYF
DNA: TGTGCCAGCAGTTTTCCCAGGTTTCGAGAGCAGTACTTC

length: 17
V: TRBV2
J: TRBJ1-5
size: many
D: TRBD1
CDR3: CASSSRGARGQGQPQHF
DNA: TGTGCCAGCAGCTCTAGGGGAGCCAGGGGGCAGGGTCAGCCCCAGCATTTT

length: 12
V: TRBV5-1
J: TRBJ2-7
size: few
D: NA
CDR3: CASTGTAYEQYF
DNA: TGCGCCAGCACCGGGACCGCCTACGAGCAGTACTTC

length: 11
V: TRBV28
J: TRBJ2-4
size: many
D: NA
CDR3: CASSFRNIQYF
DNA: TGTGCCAGCAGTTTTAGAAACATTCAGTACTTC

length: 16
V: TRBV12-3/TRBV12-4
J: TRBJ1-5
size: many
D: NA
CDR3: CASSFLSWASNQPQHF
DNA: TGTGCCAGCAGTTTTCTTTCCTGGGCTAGCAATCAGCCCCAGCATTTT

length: 16
V: TRBV24-1
J: TRBJ1-1
size: many
D: TRBD1
CDR3: CATSDNDRGVNTEAFF
DNA: TGTGCCACCAGTGACAACGACAGGGGCGTGAACACTGAAGCTTTCTTT

length: 15
V: TRBV7-9
J: TRBJ2-7
size: NA
D: TRBD2
CDR3: CASRPPGLAGDEQYF
DNA: TGTGCCAGCAGACCGCCGGGACTAGCGGGAGACGAGCAGTACTTC

length: 14
V: TRBV3-1
J: TRBJ2-7
size: many
D: TRBD2
CDR3: CASSQVLAGNEQYF
DNA: TGTGCCAGCAGCCAAGTACTAGCGGGAAACGAGCAGTACTTC

length: 16
V: TRBV12-3/TRBV12-4
J: TRBJ2-2
size: many
D: TRBD1
CDR3: CASSFGGTGHTGELFF
DNA: TGTGCCAGCAGTTTCGGGGGGACAGGGCACACCGGGGAGCTGTTTTTT